These 28 T cell receptor beta chains share one sample of origin, sequenced in a study of control samples from healthy donors and cancer patients (dated by TCRdb to the early 2020s). The library was built by means of the immunoSEQ multiplex PCR assay. The immuneACCESS repertoire file appears here via TCRdb, limited to in-frame rearrangements. These files lack a portion of the clones; in checked studies, under half of the deficit traces to unresolved V genes, and the cause of the others is not known. This sample is represented by around 74,000 clones; 80% to 95% of them were singletons. The leading ten clones occupy 5.8% of the sample. The sequencing input was blood. Every receptor here comes from a woman aged 55-75 years in good health.

This chain uses TRBV11-1 with TRBJ1-1, with a possible D match to TRBD1 (5 bases). Germline CDR1 SGHAT, CDR2 FQDESV (reference sequence). Trimming removed 4 bases from V and 11 bases from J, with 14 bases in between. The CDR3 sequence is 12 residues long. The chain's CDR3 is CASSSRGGDAFF. CDR3 sequence (DNA): TGTGCCAGCAGCTCCCGAGGAGGGGACGCTTTCTTT.

This sequence joins TRBV7-2 and TRBJ2-7; D is undetermined. The germline CDR1 and CDR2 sequences are SGHTA and FQGNSA. The length of the CDR3 is 14 residues. V lost 1 base and J 4 bases, leaving 11 bases between the germline ends. The CDR3 loop is CASSLGVAAYEQYF. The CDR3 nucleotides are TGTGCCAGCAGCTTAGGGGTAGCAGCTTACGAGCAGTACTTC.

The chain couples TRBV5-1 to TRBJ2-3; weak D call: TRBD1 (5 bases). Trimming cost V 0 bases and J 10 bases, with 9 bases left between them. The CDR3 loop spans 12 amino acids. Per germline, CDR1 SGHRS and CDR2 YFSETQ. CDR3 bases: TGCGCCAGCAGCTTGGATAGGGGTGCGCAGTATTTT. It specifies CASSLDRGAQYF.

V is TRBV7-9 and J is TRBJ2-1; possible D gene TRBD1, 5 bases. Germline CDR1 SEHNR, CDR2 FQNEAQ (reference sequence). V was trimmed by 7 bases and J by 8 bases, leaving 18 bases between them. The CDR3 is made up of 14 amino acids. CDR3 amino acids: CASTQVGVRDEQFF. The CDR3 bases are TGTGCCAGCACCCAAGTAGGGGTTCGGGATGAGCAGTTCTTC. The full variable domain, with the rest looked up from reference TRBV7-9 and TRBJ2-1, is DTGVSQNPRHKITKRGQNVTFRCDPISEHNRLYWYRQTLGQGPEFLTYFQNEAQLEKSRLLSDRFSAERPKGSFSTLEIQRTEQGDSAMYLCASTQVGVRDEQFFGPGTRLTVL.

This chain connects TRBV18 to TRBJ1-2; TRBD1 might be the D (5 bases). Germline V CDR1 and CDR2: KGHSH, LQKENI. The CDR3 runs to 13 residues. Trimming removed 3 bases at V and 4 bases at J, with 9 bases between. The CDR3 DNA reads TGTGCCAGCTCACCCGAGAGGGGCTATGGCTACACCTTC. It specifies CASSPERGYGYTF. Full variable domain (missing parts from reference TRBV18 and TRBJ1-2): NAGVMQNPRHLVRRRGQEARLRCSPMKGHSHVYWYRQLPEEGLKFMVYLQKENIIDESGMPKERFSAEFPKEGPSILRIQQVVRGDSAAYFCASSPERGYGYTFGSGTRLTVV.

This chain links TRBV3-1 (or the pseudogene TRBV3-2) with TRBJ2-3, with 11 bases matching TRBD2. The CDR3 extends over 13 amino acids. The V segment lost 6 bases and the J segment 4 bases; nucleotides outside the gene matches: 0. Germline V gene data show CDR1 as LGHDT and CDR2 as YNNKEL (reference sequence). CDR3 loop: CASRLAGADTQYF. DNA for the CDR3: TGTGCCAGCAGACTAGCGGGAGCAGATACGCAGTATTTT.

The chain employs TRBV29-1 and TRBJ1-2, with TRBD1 identical over 7 bases. This CDR3 contains 13 residues. Germline CDR1 is SQVTM and CDR2 is ANQGSEA. J lost 8 bases, V lost 6 bases, and 12 bases had no gene match. The CDR3 is CSVGGTVRGGYTF. CDR3 bases: TGCAGCGTGGGAGGGACAGTTCGAGGCGGCTACACCTTC.

CDR3 DNA sequence: TGTGCCAGCAGCTTAAATGCAGGGTCGGAGACCCAGTACTTC. Encoded protein: CASSLNAGSETQYF. The chain combines TRBV7-3 with TRBJ2-5, with a possible D match to TRBD1 (5 bases). Trimming left V 1 base short and J 5 bases short, with 11 bases between. Per germline, CDR1 SGHTA and CDR2 FQGTGA. This CDR3 is 14 amino acids long.

This clone was seen just once. This chain connects TRBV7-2 to TRBJ2-5, with D possibly matching TRBD1 (6 bases). The CDR3 runs 16 residues. The germline V and J ends were trimmed by 5 bases and 3 bases, with 19 bases remaining between them. Germline V CDR1 and CDR2: SGHTA, FQGNSA. The CDR3 coding sequence is TGTGCCAGCAGCCGCCCACCCGGGACACGGAAAGAGACCCAGTACTTC. Protein product: CASSRPPGTRKETQYF.

The chain couples TRBV19 to TRBJ1-5, with D perhaps matching TRBD1 (5 bases). Trimming stripped 6 bases from V and 2 bases from J, with 14 bases between. The CDR3 runs to 15 residues. The germline CDR1 and CDR2 sequences are LNHDA and SQIVND (reference sequence). The CDR3 nucleotides are TGTGCCAGTAGGGGGAGGGGTGATGGCAATCAGCCCCAGCATTTT. Translating it yields CASRGRGDGNQPQHF.

The CDR3 reads CASSTSTGMTGNTIYF. CDR3 coding DNA: TGTGCCAGTAGTACCTCGACAGGGATGACTGGAAACACCATATATTTT. The chain carries TRBV19 and TRBJ1-3, with TRBD1 identical over 7 bases. Germline V gene data show CDR1 as LNHDA and CDR2 as SQIVND (reference sequence). The J segment lost 2 bases and the V segment lost 4 bases, leaving 8 bases of the junction unmatched. CDR3 length: 16 residues. Using reference TRBV19 and TRBJ1-3 for the parts outside the CDR3, the full variable domain is DGGITQSPKYLFRKEGQNVTLSCEQNLNHDAMYWYRQDPGQGLRLIYYSQIVNDFQKGDIAEGYSVSREKKESFPLTVTSAQKNPTAFYLCASSTSTGMTGNTIYFGEGSWLTVV.

V is TRBV5-6 and J is TRBJ2-1; D remains unclear. The CDR3 consists of 11 residues. With 3 bases removed from V and 2 bases from J, the gap between germline ends came to 0 bases. The germline V gene has CDR1 SGHDT and CDR2 YYEEEE. The CDR3 nucleotides read TGTGCCAGCAGCTCCTACAATGAGCAGTTCTTC. Translated: CASSSYNEQFF.

This chain links TRBV4-2 with TRBJ2-5, with a weak D call TRBD2 (6 bases). V lost 0 bases and J 5 bases, leaving 16 bases between the germline ends. Germline loops: CDR1 LGHNA, CDR2 YNFKEQ. The CDR3 sequence is 16 residues long. This CDR3 is CASSQDPGLKAETQYF. DNA of the CDR3: TGTGCCAGCAGCCAAGATCCCGGACTAAAGGCGGAGACCCAGTACTTC.

CDR3 protein: CASSSGRLNYGYTF. DNA of the CDR3: TGCGCCAGCTCCTCGGGCAGGCTAAACTATGGCTACACCTTC. The chain couples TRBV5-1 to TRBJ1-2; no reliable D call. CDR1 is SGHRS and CDR2 is YFSETQ in the germline V gene. The CDR3 runs to 14 residues. Trimming took 7 bases from V and 2 from J, leaving 15 bases between them.

The V and J genes are TRBV19 and TRBJ2-3, with 8 bases identical to TRBD2. Losses at the gene ends were 8 bases for V and 3 bases for J; bases not matched to a gene: 4. The CDR3 length is 13 residues. Germline values: CDR1 LNHDA, CDR2 SQIVND (reference sequence). CDR3 residues: CASEKRETDTQYF. CDR3 coding DNA: TGTGCCAGTGAAAAGCGGGAGACAGATACGCAGTATTTT.

The chain combines TRBV3-1 (or the pseudogene TRBV3-2) with TRBJ2-1; 12 nucleotides line up with TRBD1. With V trimmed by 2 bases and J by 7 bases, 6 bases remained unmatched. Germline V gene data show CDR1 as LGHDT and CDR2 as YNNKEL (reference sequence). The CDR3 runs 16 residues. The CDR3 reads CASSQTGQGALNEQFF. The CDR3, as DNA: TGTGCCAGCAGCCAAACGGGACAGGGGGCACTTAATGAGCAGTTCTTC.

The chain couples TRBV2 to TRBJ1-6; D is ambiguous. V dropped 3 bases and J dropped 7 bases, with 4 bases sitting between them. There are 12 residues in the CDR3. Germline loops: CDR1 SNHLY, CDR2 FYNNEI. CDR3 sequence (DNA): TGTGCCAGCAGTGAGGGAAATTCACCCCTCCACTTT. Encoded protein: CASSEGNSPLHF.

The chain has TRBV5-1 and TRBJ2-1, with D tentatively TRBD1 (6 bases). CDR1 SGHRS and CDR2 YFSETQ come from the germline V gene. The V end was cut by 4 bases, the J end by 4 bases, with 15 bases between. This CDR3 region has 15 residues. CDR3 protein: CASSTQGTTYNEQFF. In nucleotides, the CDR3 is TGCGCCAGCAGCACCCAGGGGACGACTTACAATGAGCAGTTCTTC.

The chain couples TRBV5-1 to TRBJ1-3; D is undetermined. The CDR3 contains 14 residues. Trimming took off 4 bases at V and 0 bases at J, with 8 bases between the two ends. Germline assignment: CDR1 SGHRS and CDR2 YFSETQ. CDR3 in amino acids: CASSENLSGNTIYF. The CDR3 region has the DNA TGCGCCAGCAGCGAAAATCTCTCTGGAAACACCATATATTTT.

The J gene is TRBJ2-3, the V gene TRBV5-1; tentative D call: TRBD2 (5 bases). Germline V gene sequence: CDR1 SGHRS, CDR2 YFSETQ. The V and J ends lost 2 bases and 1 base respectively, with 11 bases between them. The length of the CDR3 is 15 residues. CDR3: CASSFLSGGTDTQYF. Written as DNA, the CDR3 is TGCGCCAGCAGCTTTTTGAGCGGAGGCACAGATACGCAGTATTTT.

The chain employs TRBV28 and TRBJ1-4; the match to TRBD1 covers 9 bases. Trimming cost V 5 bases and J 4 bases; bases outside gene matches: 5. CDR3 length: 15 amino acids. Germline CDR1 MDHEN, CDR2 SYDVKM. The CDR3 DNA follows: TGTGCCAGCAGTAAAACAGGGGGCGGTAATGAAAAACTGTTTTTT. Amino acids: CASSKTGGGNEKLFF.

CDR3 coding DNA: TGTGCCAGCAGTCGTTCGCAGGAATACAATGAGCAGTTCTTC. Protein: CASSRSQEYNEQFF. The rearrangement uses TRBV27 and TRBJ2-1; D uncertain. Looked up from germline, CDR1 is MNHEY and CDR2 is SMNVEV (reference sequence). The V gene lost 5 bases and the J gene lost 4 bases, with 12 bases spanning the gap. The CDR3 runs 14 residues.

The rearrangement joins TRBV24-1 to TRBJ2-4; 10 nucleotides line up with TRBD1. Trimming at V came to 3 bases and at J to 7 bases, leaving 8 bases not matched to a gene. The CDR3 consists of 16 residues. Germline V gives CDR1 KGHDR, CDR2 SFDVKD. CDR3 in DNA: TGTGCCACCAGTGATCCTAAGACAGGGGGCTGGAACATTCAGTACTTC. Amino acids: CATSDPKTGGWNIQYF.

The chain combines TRBV19 with TRBJ1-5, with D possibly being TRBD1 (5 bases). The CDR3 extends over 14 amino acids. CDR1 is LNHDA, CDR2 SQIVND, per germline (reference sequence). V was cut by 6 bases and J by 5 bases, with 14 bases left in between. This CDR3 reads CASRREGRDQPQHF. CDR3 DNA sequence: TGTGCCAGTAGGAGGGAGGGGAGAGATCAGCCCCAGCATTTT. The full variable domain, with the rest looked up from reference TRBV19 and TRBJ1-5, is DGGITQSPKYLFRKEGQNVTLSCEQNLNHDAMYWYRQDPGQGLRLIYYSQIVNDFQKGDIAEGYSVSREKKESFPLTVTSAQKNPTAFYLCASRREGRDQPQHFGDGTRLSIL.

The J gene is TRBJ2-1, the V gene TRBV5-5; no reliable D call. With 3 bases removed from V and 0 bases from J, the gap between germline ends came to 7 bases. Per germline, CDR1 SGHKS and CDR2 YYEKEE (reference sequence). The CDR3 is made up of 14 amino acids. This CDR3 reads CASSSSSSYNEQFF. As DNA, the CDR3 is TGTGCCAGCAGCTCCTCGAGCTCCTACAATGAGCAGTTCTTC.

The chain recombines TRBV2 with TRBJ2-1; no clear D. Germline V lookup: CDR1 SNHLY, CDR2 FYNNEI. Trimming took off 6 bases at V and 9 bases at J, with 18 bases between the two ends. The CDR3 extends over 14 amino acids. DNA of the CDR3: TGTGCCAGCAGGGCCCCGGGTCCACCGGGTGAGCAGTTCTTC. It specifies CASRAPGPPGEQFF.

The chain carries TRBV28 and TRBJ2-7; D may be TRBD1 (5 bases). V gave up 5 bases and J gave up 0 bases, with 8 bases separating them. Germline assignment: CDR1 MDHEN and CDR2 SYDVKM. This CDR3 has 13 residues. The CDR3 coding sequence is TGTGCCAGCAGTCACAGGTACTCCTACGAGCAGTACTTC. Amino acid sequence: CASSHRYSYEQYF.

The chain joins TRBV19 to TRBJ1-4, with D possibly matching TRBD1 (6 bases). V was trimmed by 5 bases and J by 10 bases, leaving 26 bases between them. Germline CDR1 is LNHDA and CDR2 is SQIVND (reference sequence). The CDR3 loop spans 17 amino acids. The CDR3 reads CASSPSGQGQSRAKLFF. Here the CDR3 DNA reads TGTGCCAGTAGTCCATCGGGACAAGGTCAATCGAGGGCAAAACTGTTTTTT.